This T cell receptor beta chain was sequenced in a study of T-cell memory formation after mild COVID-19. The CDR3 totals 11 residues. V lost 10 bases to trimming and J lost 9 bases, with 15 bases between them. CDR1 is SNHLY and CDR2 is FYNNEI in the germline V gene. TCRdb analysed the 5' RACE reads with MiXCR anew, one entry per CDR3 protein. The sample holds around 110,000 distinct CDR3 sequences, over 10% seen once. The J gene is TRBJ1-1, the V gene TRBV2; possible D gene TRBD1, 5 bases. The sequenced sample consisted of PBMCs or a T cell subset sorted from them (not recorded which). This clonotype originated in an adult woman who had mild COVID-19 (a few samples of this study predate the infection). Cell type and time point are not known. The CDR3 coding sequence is TGTGCCATGATAGAGGGGTTGAAAGCTTTCTTT. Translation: CAMIEGLKAFF.